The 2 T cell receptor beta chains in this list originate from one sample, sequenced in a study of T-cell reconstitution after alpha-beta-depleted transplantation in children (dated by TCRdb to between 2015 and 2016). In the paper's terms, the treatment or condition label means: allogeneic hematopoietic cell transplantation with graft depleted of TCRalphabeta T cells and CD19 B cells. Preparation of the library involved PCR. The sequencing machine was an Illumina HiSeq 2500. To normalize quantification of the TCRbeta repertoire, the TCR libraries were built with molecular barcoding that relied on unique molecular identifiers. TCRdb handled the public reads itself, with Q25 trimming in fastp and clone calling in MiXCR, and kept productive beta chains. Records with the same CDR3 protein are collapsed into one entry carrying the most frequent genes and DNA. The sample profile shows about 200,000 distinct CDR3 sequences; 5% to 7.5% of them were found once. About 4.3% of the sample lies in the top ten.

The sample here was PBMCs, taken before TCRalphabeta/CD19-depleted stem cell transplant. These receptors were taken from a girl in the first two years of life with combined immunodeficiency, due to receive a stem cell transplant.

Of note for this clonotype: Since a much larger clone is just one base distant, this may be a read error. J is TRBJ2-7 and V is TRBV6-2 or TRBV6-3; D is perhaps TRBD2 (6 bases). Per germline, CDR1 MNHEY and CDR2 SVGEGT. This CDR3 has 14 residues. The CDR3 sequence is CASSYGLLAYEEYF. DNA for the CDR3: TGTGCCAGCAGCTACGGACTATTAGCCTACGAGGAGTACTTC.

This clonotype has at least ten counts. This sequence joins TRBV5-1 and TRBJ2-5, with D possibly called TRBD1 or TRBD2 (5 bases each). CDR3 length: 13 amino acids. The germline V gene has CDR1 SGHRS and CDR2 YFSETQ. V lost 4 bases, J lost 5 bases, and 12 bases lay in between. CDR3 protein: CASSPGPEETQYF. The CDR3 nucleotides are TGCGCCAGCAGCCCGGGACCAGAGGAGACCCAGTACTTC.